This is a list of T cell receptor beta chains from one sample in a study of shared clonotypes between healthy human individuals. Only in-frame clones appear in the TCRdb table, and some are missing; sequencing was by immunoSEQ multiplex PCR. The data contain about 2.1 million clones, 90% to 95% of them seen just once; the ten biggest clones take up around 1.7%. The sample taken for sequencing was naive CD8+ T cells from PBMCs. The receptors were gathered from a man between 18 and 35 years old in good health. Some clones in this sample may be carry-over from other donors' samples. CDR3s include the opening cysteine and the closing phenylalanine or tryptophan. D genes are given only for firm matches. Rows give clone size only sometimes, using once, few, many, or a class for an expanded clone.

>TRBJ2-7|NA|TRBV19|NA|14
CASSWTATGYEQYF
TGTGCCAGTAGCTGGACCGCAACGGGCTACGAGCAGTACTTC
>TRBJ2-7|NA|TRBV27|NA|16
CASSFTGRGGPHEQYF
TGTGCCAGCAGTTTCACTGGGCGCGGGGGCCCCCACGAGCAGTACTTC
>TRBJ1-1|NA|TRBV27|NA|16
CASSLSPGSGNTEAFF
TGTGCCAGCAGTTTATCGCCGGGATCAGGAAACACTGAAGCTTTCTTT
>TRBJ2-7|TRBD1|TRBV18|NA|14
CASSPDRTSYEQYF
TGTGCCAGCTCCCCGGACAGGACATCCTACGAGCAGTACTTC
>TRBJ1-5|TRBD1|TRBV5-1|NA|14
CASSPTGSNQPQHF
TGCGCCAGCAGCCCGACAGGGAGCAATCAGCCCCAGCATTTT
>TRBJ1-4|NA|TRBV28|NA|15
CASSYTGSPNEKLFF
TGTGCCAGCAGTTACACAGGATCGCCTAATGAAAAACTGTTTTTT
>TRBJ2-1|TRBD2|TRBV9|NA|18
CASSLRRSGSVPGDEQFF
TGTGCCAGCAGCCTAAGGAGGAGCGGGAGCGTTCCAGGGGATGAGCAGTTCTTC
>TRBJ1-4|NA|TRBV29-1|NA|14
CSVEGGDLNEKLFF
TGCAGCGTTGAAGGTGGGGATCTTAATGAAAAACTGTTTTTT
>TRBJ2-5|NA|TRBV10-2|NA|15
CASSETGKIQETQYF
TGCGCCAGCAGTGAAACAGGGAAAATTCAAGAGACCCAGTACTTC
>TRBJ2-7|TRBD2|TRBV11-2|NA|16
CASSLLGVAGTYEQYF
TGTGCCAGCAGCCTTCTCGGGGTAGCGGGAACCTACGAGCAGTACTTC
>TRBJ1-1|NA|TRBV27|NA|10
CASGVTEAFF
TGTGCCAGCGGGGTTACTGAAGCTTTCTTT
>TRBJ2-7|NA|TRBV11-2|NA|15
CASSLDVRQVEEQYF
TGTGCCAGCAGCTTAGACGTCAGACAGGTTGAGGAGCAGTACTTC
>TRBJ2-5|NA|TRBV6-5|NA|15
CASGPRGAQGETQYF
TGTGCCAGCGGACCAAGGGGGGCCCAGGGGGAGACCCAGTACTTC
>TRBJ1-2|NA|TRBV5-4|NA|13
CASSLDRLYGYTF
TGTGCCAGCAGCTTGGACAGGCTCTATGGCTACACCTTC
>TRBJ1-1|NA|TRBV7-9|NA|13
CASSFTVNTEAFF
TGTGCCAGCAGCTTCACAGTGAACACTGAAGCTTTCTTT
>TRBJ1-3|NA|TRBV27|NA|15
CASSLIGRVGNTIYF
TGTGCCAGCAGTTTAATTGGCAGGGTTGGGAACACCATATATTTT
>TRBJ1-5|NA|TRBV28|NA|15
CASSFRQEGDQPQHF
TGTGCCAGCAGTTTTCGACAGGAAGGTGATCAGCCCCAGCATTTT
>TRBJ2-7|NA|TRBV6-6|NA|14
CASSAGWGSYEQYF
TGTGCCAGCTCCGCCGGGTGGGGCTCCTACGAGCAGTACTTC
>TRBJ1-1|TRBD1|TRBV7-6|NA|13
CASSTDRGAEAFF
TGTGCCAGCAGCACTGACAGGGGCGCTGAAGCTTTCTTT
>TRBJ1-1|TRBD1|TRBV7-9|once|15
CASSLVGTANQQAFF
TGTGCCAGCAGCTTAGTAGGGACAGCGAATCAGCAAGCTTTCTTT
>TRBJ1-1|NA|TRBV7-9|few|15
CASSPHSSADTEAFF
TGTGCCAGCAGCCCCCACAGTTCCGCGGACACTGAAGCTTTCTTT
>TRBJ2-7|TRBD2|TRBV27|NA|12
CASSSGLAVQYF
TGTGCCAGCAGTTCCGGACTAGCAGTGCAGTACTTC
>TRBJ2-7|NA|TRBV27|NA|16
CASSLSTGEVSYEQYF
TGTGCCAGCAGTTTATCTACAGGGGAGGTATCCTACGAGCAGTACTTC
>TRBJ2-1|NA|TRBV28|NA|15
CASSFRGGIGNEQFF
TGTGCCAGCAGTTTCCGGGGCGGGATAGGCAATGAGCAGTTCTTC
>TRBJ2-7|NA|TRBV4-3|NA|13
CASSHLLANEQYF
TGCGCCAGCAGCCACCTTCTAGCGAACGAGCAGTACTTC
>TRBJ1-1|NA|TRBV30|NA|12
CASAGLNTEAFF
TGTGCCTCGGCGGGCCTGAACACTGAAGCTTTCTTT
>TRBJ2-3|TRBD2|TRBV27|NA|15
CASSLGWGGTDTQYF
TGTGCCAGCAGTTTAGGATGGGGGGGAACAGATACGCAGTATTTT
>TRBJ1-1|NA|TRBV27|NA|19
CASSPHLADREGFSTEAFF
TGTGCCAGCAGTCCCCACCTAGCGGATAGGGAGGGTTTCAGCACTGAAGCTTTCTTT
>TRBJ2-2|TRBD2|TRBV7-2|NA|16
CASSFWTSGRSGELFF
TGTGCCAGCAGCTTCTGGACTAGCGGGAGGTCCGGGGAGCTGTTTTTT
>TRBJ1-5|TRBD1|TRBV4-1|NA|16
CASSARDRARNQPQHF
TGCGCCAGCAGCGCCCGGGACAGGGCCCGCAATCAGCCCCAGCATTTT
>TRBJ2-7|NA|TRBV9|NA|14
CASSASGVPYEQYF
TGTGCCAGCAGCGCCTCAGGTGTCCCCTACGAGCAGTACTTC
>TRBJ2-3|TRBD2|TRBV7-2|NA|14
CASSISGRENTQYF
TGTGCCAGCAGCATTAGCGGGAGAGAGAATACGCAGTATTTT
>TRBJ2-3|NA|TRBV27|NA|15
CASSFLARATDTQYF
TGTGCCAGCAGCTTTCTCGCGAGGGCCACAGATACGCAGTATTTT
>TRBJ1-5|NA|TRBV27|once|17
CASSGWGSLNSNQPQHF
TGTGCCAGCTCCGGGTGGGGCAGTCTTAATAGCAATCAGCCCCAGCATTTT
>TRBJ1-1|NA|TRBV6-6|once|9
CASNDEAFF
TGTGCCAGCAACGATGAAGCTTTCTTT
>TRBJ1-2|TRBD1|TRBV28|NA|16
CASSGTGQGANYGYTF
TGTGCCAGCAGTGGGACCGGGCAGGGGGCTAACTATGGCTACACCTTC
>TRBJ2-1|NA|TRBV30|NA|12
CAWSDPSGEQFF
TGTGCCTGGAGCGACCCGAGTGGTGAGCAGTTCTTC
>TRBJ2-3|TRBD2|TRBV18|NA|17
CASSPPRLAGTTDTQYF
TGTGCCAGCTCACCACCGCGACTAGCGGGGACCACAGATACGCAGTATTTT
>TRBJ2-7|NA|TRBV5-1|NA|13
CASSPRLEVEQYF
TGCGCCAGCAGCCCCCGACTAGAGGTCGAGCAGTACTTC
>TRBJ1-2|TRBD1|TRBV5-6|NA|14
CASSLQGAGYGYTF
TGTGCCAGCAGCTTACAGGGGGCTGGCTATGGCTACACCTTC
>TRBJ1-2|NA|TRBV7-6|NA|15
CASSPRGRSFYGYTF
TGTGCCAGCAGCCCAAGGGGACGTAGTTTCTACGGCTACACCTTC
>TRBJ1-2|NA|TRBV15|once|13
CATTRAQNYGYTF
TGTGCCACCACAAGGGCACAGAACTATGGCTACACCTTC
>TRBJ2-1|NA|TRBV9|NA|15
CASSAFRGTENEQFF
TGTGCCAGCAGCGCCTTCCGGGGGACAGAGAATGAGCAGTTCTTC
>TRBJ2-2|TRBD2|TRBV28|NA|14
CASSLAGVTGELFF
TGTGCCAGCAGTTTAGCGGGGGTCACCGGGGAGCTGTTTTTT
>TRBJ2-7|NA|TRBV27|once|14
CASSSKDGFYEQYF
TGTGCCAGCAGTAGCAAAGACGGATTCTACGAGCAGTACTTC
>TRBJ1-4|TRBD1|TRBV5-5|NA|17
CASSLGNLDRVNEKLFF
TGTGCCAGCAGCTTGGGTAACCTGGACAGGGTGAATGAAAAACTGTTTTTT
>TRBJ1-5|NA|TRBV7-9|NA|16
CASSFGSLNSNQPQHF
TGTGCCAGCAGCTTTGGCAGCCTCAATAGCAATCAGCCCCAGCATTTT
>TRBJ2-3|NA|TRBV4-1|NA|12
CASSLPRDTQYF
TGCGCCAGCAGCCTTCCCAGGGATACGCAGTATTTT
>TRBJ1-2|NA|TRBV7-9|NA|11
CATPGGYGYTF
TGTGCCACTCCGGGGGGCTATGGCTACACCTTC
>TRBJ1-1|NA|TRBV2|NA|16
CASSKDTWGLDTEAFF
TGTGCCAGCAGCAAGGACACGTGGGGCCTTGACACTGAAGCTTTCTTT
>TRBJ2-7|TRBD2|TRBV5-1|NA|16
CASSLGLAGEGRLEYF
TGCGCCAGCAGCTTGGGATTAGCGGGAGAGGGGCGGTTGGAGTACTTC
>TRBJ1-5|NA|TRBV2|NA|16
CASSEAGGRLNQPQHF
TGTGCCAGCAGTGAGGCCGGGGGACGACTCAATCAGCCCCAGCATTTT
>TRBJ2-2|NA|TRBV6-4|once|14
CASSPGVWTGELFF
TGTGCCAGCAGTCCGGGAGTGTGGACCGGGGAGCTGTTTTTT
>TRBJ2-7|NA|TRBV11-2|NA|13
CASSFGHAYEQYF
TGTGCCAGCAGCTTTGGACACGCCTACGAGCAGTACTTC
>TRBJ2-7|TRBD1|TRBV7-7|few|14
CASSLGAGGGEQYF
TGTGCCAGCAGCTTAGGGGCAGGGGGTGGCGAGCAGTACTTC
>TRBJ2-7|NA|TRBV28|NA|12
CAGGASQYEQYF
TGTGCAGGGGGGGCTAGCCAGTACGAGCAGTACTTC